This T cell receptor (beta chain) was captured in a study of shared clonotypes between healthy human individuals. Whole-study results and caveats: Collection of samples was limited to blood; tissue repertoires likely differ. When compared with the clonotypes that were shared by all four sorted-subset donors, the non-shared clonotypes turned out to have lower generation probabilities.

Germline trimming cut 8 bases from V and 1 base from J; bases unmatched to any gene: 7. From germline, CDR1 is MDHEN and CDR2 SYDVKM. CDR3 length: 15 residues. Participating donors were healthy, HIV-negative adults free of recent acute infections or vaccinations. Details on this clone: The antigen is not known.

The data were produced by immunoSEQ multiplex PCR, yet TCRdb's version contains in-frame clones alone and is incomplete. The sample holds 2 million or so clones; 85% to 95% are singletons and the top ten take 0.1% to 0.15%. The chain is built from TRBV28 and TRBJ2-3; 9 nucleotides match TRBD2. Sequenced input: naive CD4+ T cells sorted from blood. Sample subset: CD45RA+ positively selected. The sequence derives from a man between 18 and 29 years old in good health. The CDR3 region has the DNA TGTGCCAGCGGAAGCGGGGGGCGGGGCACAGATACGCAGTATTTT. It translates to CASGSGGRGTDTQYF.